The source of this T cell receptor beta chain is a study of cytomegalovirus exposure and HLA in healthy donors. The CDR3 consists of 15 residues. Germline V gene lookup returns CDR1 SEHNR and CDR2 FQNEAQ (reference sequence). The junction had 5 bases not matched to a gene; V was cut back by 3 bases and J by 3 bases. PCR employed 60 Vbeta and 13 Jbeta primers. Assay: immunoSEQ multiplex PCR; the TCRdb copy retains only in-frame clones and omits some. The sample contains 65,000 to 90,000 clones, 79% of which appear only once. This clone was recorded only once. The V and J genes are TRBV7-9 and TRBJ2-3, with 8 bases matching TRBD2. The source is a young man in good health and CMV-seronegative. The specimen sequenced was PBMCs. The CDR3 region is CASSLTAGVTDTQYF. The CDR3 DNA is TGTGCCAGCAGCTTGACAGCGGGAGTAACAGATACGCAGTATTTT.